This T cell receptor (beta chain) was sequenced in a study of shared clonotypes between healthy human individuals. The wider study: Contributing individuals were two females and three males aged 18 to 49.

The assay used deep level. The table came from immunoSEQ multiplex PCR; TCRdb's copy has only in-frame clones and leaves some out. The sample lists about 670,000 clones, roughly 78% seen once, with about 1.7% in the top ten. As to this clone: Its target is not known.

A CD45RA+ naive subset and a CD45RA-negative memory subset were split from CD4+ cells. Whole-study findings and limits: Tissue TCR repertoires likely differ from these blood-only repertoires.

This clonotype was obtained from a woman aged 25 to 39 in good health. What was sequenced was memory CD4+ T cells sorted from blood. The subset is: CD45RA-negative fraction.

This chain's CDR3 is CASSQFRGVRVEKLFF. The CDR3 region has the DNA TGCGCCAGCAGCCAATTCCGGGGGGTTCGGGTCGAAAAACTGTTTTTT. This chain uses TRBV4-1 with TRBJ1-4; D is perhaps TRBD1 (5 bases). Germline CDR1 and CDR2: MGHRA and YSYEKL. V was cut by 2 bases and J by 8 bases, with 18 bases left in between. This CDR3 has 16 residues.